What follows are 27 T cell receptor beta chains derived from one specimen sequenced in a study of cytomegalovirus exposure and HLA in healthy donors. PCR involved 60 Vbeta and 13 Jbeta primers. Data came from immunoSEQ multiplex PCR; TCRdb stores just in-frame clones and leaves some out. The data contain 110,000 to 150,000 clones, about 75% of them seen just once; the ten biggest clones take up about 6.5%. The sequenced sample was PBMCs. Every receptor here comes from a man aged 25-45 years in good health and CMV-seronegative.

The CDR3 loop reads CASSFGETQYF. The CDR3 DNA follows: TGTGCCAGCAGTTTCGGGGAGACCCAGTACTTC. This rearrangement joins TRBV6-1 to TRBJ2-5; D not certain. This CDR3 contains 11 residues. The germline V gene encodes CDR1 MNHNS and CDR2 SASEGT. The V gene lost 5 bases and the J gene lost 5 bases, with 6 bases spanning the gap.

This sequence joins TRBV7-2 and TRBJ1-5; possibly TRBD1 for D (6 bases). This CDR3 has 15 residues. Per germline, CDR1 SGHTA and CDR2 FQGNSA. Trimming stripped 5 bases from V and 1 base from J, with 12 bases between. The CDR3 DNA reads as TGTGCCAGCAGCCTAACAGGGCTGAGCAATCAGCCCCAGCATTTT. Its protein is CASSLTGLSNQPQHF.

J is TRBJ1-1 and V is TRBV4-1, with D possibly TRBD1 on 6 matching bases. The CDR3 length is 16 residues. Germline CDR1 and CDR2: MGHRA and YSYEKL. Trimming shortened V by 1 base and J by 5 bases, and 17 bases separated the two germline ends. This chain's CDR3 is CASSQGMTRGNTEAFF. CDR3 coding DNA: TGCGCCAGCAGCCAAGGAATGACGAGGGGGAATACTGAAGCTTTCTTT.

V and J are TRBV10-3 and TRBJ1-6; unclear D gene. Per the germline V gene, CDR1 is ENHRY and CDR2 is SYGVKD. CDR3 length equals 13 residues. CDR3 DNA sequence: TGTGCTGCTTGTAACAGAGCTAATTCACCCCTCCACTTT. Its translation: CAACNRANSPLHF.

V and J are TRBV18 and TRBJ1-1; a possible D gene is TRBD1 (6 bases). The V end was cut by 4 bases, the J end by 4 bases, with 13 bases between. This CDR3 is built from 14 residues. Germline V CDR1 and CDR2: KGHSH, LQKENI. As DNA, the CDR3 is TGTGCCAGCTCACGAGGACAGACCGGCACTGAAGCTTTCTTT. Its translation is CASSRGQTGTEAFF.

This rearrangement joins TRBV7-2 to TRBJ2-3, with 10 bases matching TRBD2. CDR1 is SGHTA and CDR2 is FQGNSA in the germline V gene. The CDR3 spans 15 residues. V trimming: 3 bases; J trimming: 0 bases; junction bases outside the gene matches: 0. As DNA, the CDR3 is TGTGCCAGCAGCTTTAGCGGGAGGAGCACAGATACGCAGTATTTT. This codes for CASSFSGRSTDTQYF. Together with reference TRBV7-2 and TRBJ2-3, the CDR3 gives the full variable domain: GAGVSQSPSNKVTEKGKDVELRCDPISGHTALYWYRQSLGQGLEFLIYFQGNSAPDKSGLPSDRFSAERTGGSVSTLTIQRTQQEDSAVYLCASSFSGRSTDTQYFGPGTRLTVL.

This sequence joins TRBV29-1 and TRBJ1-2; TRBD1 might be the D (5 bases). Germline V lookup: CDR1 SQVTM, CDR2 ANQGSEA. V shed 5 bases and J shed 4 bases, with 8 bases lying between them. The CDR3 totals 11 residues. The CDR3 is CSVQGLYGYTF. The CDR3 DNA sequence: TGCAGCGTTCAGGGCCTCTATGGCTACACCTTC.

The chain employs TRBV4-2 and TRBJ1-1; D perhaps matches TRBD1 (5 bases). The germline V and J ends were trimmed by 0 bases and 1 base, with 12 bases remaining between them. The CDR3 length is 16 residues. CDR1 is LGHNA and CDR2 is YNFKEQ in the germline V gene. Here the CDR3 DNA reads TGTGCCAGCAGCCAAGAGATCCGGGGGAGGAACACTGAAGCTTTCTTT. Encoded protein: CASSQEIRGRNTEAFF.

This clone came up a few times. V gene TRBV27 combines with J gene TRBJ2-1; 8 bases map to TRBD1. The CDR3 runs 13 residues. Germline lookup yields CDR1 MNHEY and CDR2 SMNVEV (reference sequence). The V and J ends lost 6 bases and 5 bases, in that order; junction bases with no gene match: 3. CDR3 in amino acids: CASSRGRNNEQFF. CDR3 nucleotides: TGTGCCAGCAGCAGGGGGCGCAACAATGAGCAGTTCTTC.

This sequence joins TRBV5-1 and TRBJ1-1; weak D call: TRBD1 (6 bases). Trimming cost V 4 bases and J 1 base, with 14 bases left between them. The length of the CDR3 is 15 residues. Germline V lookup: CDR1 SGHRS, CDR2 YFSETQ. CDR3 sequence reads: CASSLQGQRNTEAFF. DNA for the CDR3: TGCGCCAGCAGCCTACAGGGCCAAAGGAACACTGAAGCTTTCTTT.

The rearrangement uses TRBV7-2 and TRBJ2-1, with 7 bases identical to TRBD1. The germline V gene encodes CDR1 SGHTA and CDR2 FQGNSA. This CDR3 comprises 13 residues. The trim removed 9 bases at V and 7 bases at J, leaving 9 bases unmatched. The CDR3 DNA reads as TGTGCCAGTTCAAGGGGGCGGGTAAATGAGCAGTTCTTC. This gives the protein CASSRGRVNEQFF.

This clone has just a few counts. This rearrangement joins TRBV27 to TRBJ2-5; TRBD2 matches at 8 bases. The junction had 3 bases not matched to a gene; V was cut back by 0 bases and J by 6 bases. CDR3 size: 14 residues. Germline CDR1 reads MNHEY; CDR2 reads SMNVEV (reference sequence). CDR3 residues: CASSLSGGGQTQYF. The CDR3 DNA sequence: TGTGCCAGCAGTTTATCCGGGGGGGGTCAGACCCAGTACTTC.

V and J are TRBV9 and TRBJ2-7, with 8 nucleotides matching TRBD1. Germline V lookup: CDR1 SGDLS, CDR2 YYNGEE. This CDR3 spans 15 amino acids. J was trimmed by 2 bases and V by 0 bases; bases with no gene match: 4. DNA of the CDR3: TGTGCCAGCAGCGTAGGCGGGACAGGTACCTACGAGCAGTACTTC. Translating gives CASSVGGTGTYEQYF.

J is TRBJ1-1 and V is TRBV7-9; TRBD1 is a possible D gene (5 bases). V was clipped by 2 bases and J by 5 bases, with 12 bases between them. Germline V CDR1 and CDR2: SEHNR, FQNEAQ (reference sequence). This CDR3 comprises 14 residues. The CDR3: CASSLLQEGTEAFF. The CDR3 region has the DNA TGTGCCAGCAGCTTACTACAGGAGGGGACTGAAGCTTTCTTT.

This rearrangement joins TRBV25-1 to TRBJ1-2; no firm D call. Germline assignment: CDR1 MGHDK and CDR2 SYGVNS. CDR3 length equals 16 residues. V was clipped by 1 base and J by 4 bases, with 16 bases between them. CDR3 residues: CASSESTKSNPYGYTF. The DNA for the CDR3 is TGTGCCAGCAGTGAATCCACCAAGAGTAATCCCTATGGCTACACCTTC.

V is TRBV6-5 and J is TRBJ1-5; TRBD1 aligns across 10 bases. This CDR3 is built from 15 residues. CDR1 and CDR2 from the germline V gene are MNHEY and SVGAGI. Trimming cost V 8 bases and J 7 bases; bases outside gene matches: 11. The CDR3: CASARDRGRGQPQHF. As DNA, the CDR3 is TGTGCCAGCGCCCGGGACAGGGGTCGGGGCCAGCCCCAGCATTTT.

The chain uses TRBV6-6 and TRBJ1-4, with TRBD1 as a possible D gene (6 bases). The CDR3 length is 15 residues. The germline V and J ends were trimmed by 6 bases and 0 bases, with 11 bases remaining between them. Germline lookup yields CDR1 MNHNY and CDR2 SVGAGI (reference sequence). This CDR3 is CASRGGAATNEKLFF. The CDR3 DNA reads TGTGCCAGCAGAGGGGGAGCAGCAACTAATGAAAAACTGTTTTTT.

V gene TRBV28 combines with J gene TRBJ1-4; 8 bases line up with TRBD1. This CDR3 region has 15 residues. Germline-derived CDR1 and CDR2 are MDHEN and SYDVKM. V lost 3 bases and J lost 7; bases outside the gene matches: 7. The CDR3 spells CASSLAQGAFEKLFF. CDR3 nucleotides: TGTGCCAGCAGTTTGGCGCAGGGGGCCTTTGAAAAACTGTTTTTT.

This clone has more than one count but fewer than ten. CDR3 in amino acids: CASRTGWTGQETQYF. The CDR3 region has the DNA TGTGCCAGCAGAACAGGGTGGACAGGGCAAGAGACCCAGTACTTC. The chain links TRBV2 to TRBJ2-5; 8 bases match TRBD1. Germline V lookup: CDR1 SNHLY, CDR2 FYNNEI. This CDR3 contains 15 residues. V lost 6 bases and J lost 2; bases outside the gene matches: 8. The complete variable domain, with remaining parts taken from reference TRBV2 and TRBJ2-5, reads EPEVTQTPSHQVTQMGQEVILRCVPISNHLYFYWYRQILGQKVEFLVSFYNNEISEKSEIFDDQFSVERPDGSNFTLKIRSTKLEDSAMYFCASRTGWTGQETQYFGPGTRLLVL.

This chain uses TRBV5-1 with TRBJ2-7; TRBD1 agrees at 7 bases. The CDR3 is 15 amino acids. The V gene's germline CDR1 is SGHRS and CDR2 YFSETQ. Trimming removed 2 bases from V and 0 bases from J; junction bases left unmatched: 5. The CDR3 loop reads CASSFTGASSYEQYF. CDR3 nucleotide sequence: TGCGCCAGCAGCTTTACAGGGGCGAGCTCCTACGAGCAGTACTTC.

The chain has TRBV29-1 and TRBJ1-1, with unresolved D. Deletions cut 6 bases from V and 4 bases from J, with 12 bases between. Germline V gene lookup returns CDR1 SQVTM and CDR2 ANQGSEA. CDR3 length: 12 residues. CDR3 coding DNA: TGCAGCGTGACTGATACGGTCACTGAAGCTTTCTTT. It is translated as CSVTDTVTEAFF. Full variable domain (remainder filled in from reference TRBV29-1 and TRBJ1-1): SAVISQKPSRDICQRGTSLTIQCQVDSQVTMMFWYRQQPGQSLTLIATANQGSEATYESGFVIDKFPISRPNLTFSTLTVSNMSPEDSSIYLCSVTDTVTEAFFGQGTRLTVV.

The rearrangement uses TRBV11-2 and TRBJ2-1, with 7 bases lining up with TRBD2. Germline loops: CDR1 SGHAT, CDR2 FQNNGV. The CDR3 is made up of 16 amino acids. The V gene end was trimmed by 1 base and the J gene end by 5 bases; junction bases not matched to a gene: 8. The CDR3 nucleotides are TGTGCCAGCAGCTTAGGTGGGGCGGGAGAGAACAATGAGCAGTTCTTC. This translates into CASSLGGAGENNEQFF.

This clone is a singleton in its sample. In DNA, the CDR3 is TGCGCCAGCAGCTTGGGGACTAGCGGGTACTACGAGCAGTACTTC. This sequence encodes CASSLGTSGYYEQYF. The chain joins TRBV5-1 to TRBJ2-7; 11 bases are a match to TRBD2. V was clipped by 0 bases and J by 3 bases; unmatched bases: 2. CDR3 length: 15 amino acids. Germline V gene sequence: CDR1 SGHRS, CDR2 YFSETQ.

CDR3 amino acids: CASSVDGRVYQETQYF. CDR3 nucleotide sequence: TGTGCCAGCAGCGTAGACGGGAGGGTGTACCAAGAGACCCAGTACTTC. The chain joins TRBV9 to TRBJ2-5; 8 nucleotides line up with TRBD2. The CDR3 has 16 residues. Germline V CDR1 and CDR2: SGDLS, YYNGEE. Trimming removed 0 bases from V and 0 bases from J; junction bases left unmatched: 4.

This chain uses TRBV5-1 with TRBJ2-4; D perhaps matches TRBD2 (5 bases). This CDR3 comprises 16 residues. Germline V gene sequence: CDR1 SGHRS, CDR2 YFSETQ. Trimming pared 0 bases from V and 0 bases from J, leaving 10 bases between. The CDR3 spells CASSLGENIAKNIQYF. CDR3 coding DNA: TGCGCCAGCAGCTTGGGGGAGAACATAGCCAAAAACATTCAGTACTTC.

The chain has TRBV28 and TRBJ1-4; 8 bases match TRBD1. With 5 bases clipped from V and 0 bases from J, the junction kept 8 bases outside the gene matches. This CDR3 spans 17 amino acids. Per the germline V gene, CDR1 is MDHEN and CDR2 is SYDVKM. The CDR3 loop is CASSQQGGGATNEKLFF. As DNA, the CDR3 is TGTGCCAGCAGTCAACAGGGGGGCGGGGCAACTAATGAAAAACTGTTTTTT.

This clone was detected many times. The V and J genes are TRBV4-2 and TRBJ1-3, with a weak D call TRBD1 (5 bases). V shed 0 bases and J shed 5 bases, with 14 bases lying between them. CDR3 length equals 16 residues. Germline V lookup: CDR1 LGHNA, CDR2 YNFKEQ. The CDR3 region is CASSQDRAGERNTIYF. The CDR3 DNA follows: TGTGCCAGCAGCCAAGATCGGGCGGGGGAGCGAAACACCATATATTTT.